Listed below are T cell receptor beta chains from one sample, sequenced in a study of immune evolution from preneoplasia to lung adenocarcinoma. TCRdb's copy holds only in-frame clones and misses some; the assay was immunoSEQ multiplex PCR. The top ten hold about 19% of the sample, which has around 3,800 clones, roughly four fifths seen once. The sequencing input was FFPE minimally invasive lung adenocarcinoma tissue. The receptors originated from a person aged 55-85 years with lung adenocarcinoma. Each CDR3 is given with its conserved first and last residue.

V gene: TRBV7-2; J gene: TRBJ1-5; CDR3 protein: CASSLVGGANQPQHF
V gene: TRBV19; J gene: TRBJ2-2; CDR3 protein: CASSMIPAGRVTGELFF
V gene: TRBV4-1; J gene: TRBJ1-4; CDR3 protein: CASSQLSAGKLFF
V gene: TRBV11-3; J gene: TRBJ2-7; CDR3 protein: CASSLDQYRNEQYF
V gene: TRBV10-3; J gene: TRBJ2-2; CDR3 protein: CAISEFSPGTSACGELFF
V gene: TRBV6-1; J gene: TRBJ2-7; CDR3 protein: CASSESYEQYF
V gene: TRBV11-2; J gene: TRBJ2-1; CDR3 protein: CASSLDWTSGGVEQFF
V gene: TRBV6-5; J gene: TRBJ2-5; CDR3 protein: CASSWQAEETQYF
V gene: TRBV27; J gene: TRBJ1-6; CDR3 protein: CASSLRAGTNSPLHF
V gene: TRBV19; J gene: TRBJ1-5; CDR3 protein: CASSKGDYSNQPQHF
V gene: TRBV5-1; J gene: TRBJ1-1; CDR3 protein: CASSLGPLNTEAFF
V gene: TRBV11-3; J gene: TRBJ2-7; CDR3 protein: CASSLDFATGGEQYF
V gene: TRBV28; J gene: TRBJ1-2; CDR3 protein: CASVEQRGWYGYTF
V gene: TRBV30; J gene: TRBJ2-1; CDR3 protein: CAWRGAQYNEQFF
V gene: TRBV5-6; J gene: TRBJ1-5; CDR3 protein: CASSLGAGGGNQPQHF
V gene: TRBV30; J gene: TRBJ2-3; CDR3 protein: CAWTRTGRAGDTQYF
V gene: TRBV7-2; J gene: TRBJ1-2; CDR3 protein: CASSLVSEGGYTF
V gene: TRBV2; J gene: TRBJ2-3; CDR3 protein: CASRNQGSLDTQYF
V gene: TRBV5-4; J gene: TRBJ1-1; CDR3 protein: CASSTGTWETEAFF
V gene: TRBV7-9; J gene: TRBJ1-2; CDR3 protein: CASSPTAAANYGYTF
V gene: TRBV4-3; J gene: TRBJ1-6; CDR3 protein: CASSQPGQENSPLHF
V gene: TRBV7-9; J gene: TRBJ1-1; CDR3 protein: CASSYGQYEAFF
V gene: TRBV7-9; J gene: TRBJ1-3; CDR3 protein: CASSPQGFSGNTIYF
V gene: TRBV7-6; J gene: TRBJ1-1; CDR3 protein: CASSLTGGAEAFF
V gene: TRBV29-1; J gene: TRBJ2-5; CDR3 protein: CSVEPEGLARAAETQYF
V gene: TRBV15; J gene: TRBJ1-1; CDR3 protein: CATSREGNTEAFF
V gene: TRBV11-2; J gene: TRBJ2-7; CDR3 protein: CASSQGGNEQYF
V gene: TRBV9; J gene: TRBJ2-2; CDR3 protein: CASGKEGGYTGELFF
V gene: TRBV27; J gene: TRBJ1-1; CDR3 protein: CASSLRTGTNTEAFF
V gene: TRBV5-6; J gene: TRBJ2-5; CDR3 protein: CASSLGLAARETQYF
V gene: TRBV7-2; J gene: TRBJ2-2; CDR3 protein: CASYPGQSNTGELFF
V gene: TRBV5-4; J gene: TRBJ2-1; CDR3 protein: CASSLDWADEQFF
V gene: TRBV6-6; J gene: TRBJ1-5; CDR3 protein: CASSYDPQNQPQHF
V gene: TRBV5-4; J gene: TRBJ2-5; CDR3 protein: CASSLGGEETQYF
V gene: TRBV6-1; J gene: TRBJ1-5; CDR3 protein: CASSVQGTQPQHF
V gene: TRBV27; J gene: TRBJ2-5; CDR3 protein: CASSLVGEAEETQYF
V gene: TRBV30; J gene: TRBJ2-7; CDR3 protein: CAWNPGPYYEQYF
V gene: TRBV27; J gene: TRBJ1-2; CDR3 protein: CASSFQGDWNGYTF
V gene: TRBV25-1; J gene: TRBJ2-1; CDR3 protein: CASSKRPGQGTYNEQFF
V gene: TRBV30; J gene: TRBJ1-1; CDR3 protein: CAWSRDTEAFF
V gene: TRBV27; J gene: TRBJ1-2; CDR3 protein: CASSTIPGHLGGGYTF
V gene: TRBV15; J gene: TRBJ1-2; CDR3 protein: CATSTETGNYGYTF